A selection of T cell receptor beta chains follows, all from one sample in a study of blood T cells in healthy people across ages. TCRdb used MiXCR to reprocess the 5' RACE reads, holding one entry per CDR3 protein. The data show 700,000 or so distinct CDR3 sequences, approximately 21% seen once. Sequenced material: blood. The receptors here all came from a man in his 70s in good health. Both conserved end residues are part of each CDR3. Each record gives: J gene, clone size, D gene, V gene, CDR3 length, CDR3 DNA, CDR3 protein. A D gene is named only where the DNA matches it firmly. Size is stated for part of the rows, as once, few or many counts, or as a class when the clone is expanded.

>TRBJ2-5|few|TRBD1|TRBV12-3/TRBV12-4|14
TGTGCCAGCAGTACGGGACAGGGGGCGTTCGAGCGGTACTTC
CASSTGQGAFERYF
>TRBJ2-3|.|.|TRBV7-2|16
TGTGCCAGCAGCTTAGGTGGTGGCGGACAGCGGATCACGCAGTATTTT
CASSLGGGGQRITQYF
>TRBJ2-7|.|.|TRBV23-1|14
TGCGCCAGCAGTCAATCGTGGAGGGACTACGAGCAGTACTTC
CASSQSWRDYEQYF
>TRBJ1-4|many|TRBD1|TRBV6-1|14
TGTGCCAGCAGGAGTTCAGGGGGTAATGAAAAACTGTTTTTT
CASRSSGGNEKLFF
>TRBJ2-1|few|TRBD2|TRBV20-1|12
TGCAGTGTCCGGCGGGGGGCGGGAGAGCAGTTCTTC
CSVRRGAGEQFF
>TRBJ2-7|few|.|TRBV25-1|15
TGTGCCAGCAGTGAGCCTCAGGGTGGAAAGGACGAGCAGTACTTC
CASSEPQGGKDEQYF
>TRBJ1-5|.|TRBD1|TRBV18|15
TGTGCCAGCTCGTTCGGGACAGCCAGCAATCAGCCCCAGCATTTT
CASSFGTASNQPQHF
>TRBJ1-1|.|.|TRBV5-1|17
TGCGCCAGCAGCCCGGGCGTAGGACCGTCCCTGAACACTGAAGCTTTCTTT
CASSPGVGPSLNTEAFF
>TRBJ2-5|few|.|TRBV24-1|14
TGTGCCACCAGTAGAGGAGCCAATCAAGAGACCCAGTACTTC
CATSRGANQETQYF
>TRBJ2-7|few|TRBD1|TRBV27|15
TGTGCCAGCAGTTTATACCAGGGGGCTACGTACGAGCAGTACTTC
CASSLYQGATYEQYF
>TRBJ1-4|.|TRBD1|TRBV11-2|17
TGTGCCAGCAGTCGCACAGGGGACTCTAAAACTAATGAAAAACTGTTTTTT
CASSRTGDSKTNEKLFF
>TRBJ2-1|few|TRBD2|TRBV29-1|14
TGCAGCGTTGTAGGACTAGCGGGAGTACATGAGCAGTTCTTC
CSVVGLAGVHEQFF
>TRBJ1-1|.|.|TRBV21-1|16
TGTGCCAGCAGCTATACCGGACAGGGGGCTGACACTGAAGCTTTCTTT
CASSYTGQGADTEAFF
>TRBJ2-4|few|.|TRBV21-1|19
TGTGCCAGCAGCTACCCTACCTGGGGGGACAGACAAGCCAAAAACATTCAGTACTTC
CASSYPTWGDRQAKNIQYF
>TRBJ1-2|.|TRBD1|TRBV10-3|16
TGTGCCATCAGTGAGTCCAGGTCAACAGGGGACTATGGCTACACCTTC
CAISESRSTGDYGYTF
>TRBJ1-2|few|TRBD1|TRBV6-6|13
TGTGCCAGCAGTTATATGGACAGGGCCGACTACACCTTC
CASSYMDRADYTF
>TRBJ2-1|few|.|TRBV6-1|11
TGTGCCAGCAGAGCCCTCGTTGAGCAGTTCTTC
CASRALVEQFF
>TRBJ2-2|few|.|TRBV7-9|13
TGTGCCAGCAGCTTGGCGGAAACCGGGGAGCTGTTTTTT
CASSLAETGELFF
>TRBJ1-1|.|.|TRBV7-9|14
TGTGCCAGCAGCTCCTCAAGGGGGAGCACTGAAGCTTTCTTT
CASSSSRGSTEAFF
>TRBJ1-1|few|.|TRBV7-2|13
TGTGCCAGCAGCTTAAAACGCTCTACTGAAGCTTTCTTT
CASSLKRSTEAFF
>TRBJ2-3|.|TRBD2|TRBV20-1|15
TGCAGTGCCGAGCGGCCAGCGGGGGGCGAAGATACGCAGTATTTT
CSAERPAGGEDTQYF
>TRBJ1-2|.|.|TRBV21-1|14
TGTGCCAGCAGCAAAGGGGATACTTTCTCTGGCTACACCTTC
CASSKGDTFSGYTF
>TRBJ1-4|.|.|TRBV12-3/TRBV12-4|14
TGTGCCAGCAGGCCCTGGGGGACCGGGGAAAAGCTGTTTTTT
CASRPWGTGEKLFF
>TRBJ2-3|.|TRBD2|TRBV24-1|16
TGTGCCACCAGTGATTCCACTAGCGGCCCAACAGATACGCAGTATTTT
CATSDSTSGPTDTQYF
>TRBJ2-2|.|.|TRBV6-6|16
TGTGCCAGCAGTACATCGACTAGTCGGAACACCGGGGAGCTGTTTTTT
CASSTSTSRNTGELFF
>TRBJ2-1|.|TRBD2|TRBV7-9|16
TGTGCCAGCAGCTCCTGGACTAGCGGGAGTCTCTATGAGCAGTTCTTC
CASSSWTSGSLYEQFF
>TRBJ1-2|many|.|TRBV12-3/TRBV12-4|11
TGTGCCAGCAGCTTGATAGGTGGCTACACCTTC
CASSLIGGYTF
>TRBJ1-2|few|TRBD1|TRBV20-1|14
TGCAGTGCCGAAGGGGACAGGATGGACTATGGCTACACCTTC
CSAEGDRMDYGYTF
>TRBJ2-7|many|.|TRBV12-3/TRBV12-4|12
TGTGCCAGCAGTTTATCGATATACGAGCAGTACTTC
CASSLSIYEQYF
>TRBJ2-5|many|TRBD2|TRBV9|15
TGTGCCAGCAGCTCCTCGATTAGCGGGGTGGAGACCCAGTACTTC
CASSSSISGVETQYF
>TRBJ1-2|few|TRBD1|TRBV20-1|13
TGCAGTGCAACGGGGGGACAGGGCTATGGCTACACCTTC
CSATGGQGYGYTF
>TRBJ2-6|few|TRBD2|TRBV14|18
TGTACCAGCAGCCCACGACTAGCGGGAGCAACTGGGGCCAACGTCCTGACTTTC
CTSSPRLAGATGANVLTF